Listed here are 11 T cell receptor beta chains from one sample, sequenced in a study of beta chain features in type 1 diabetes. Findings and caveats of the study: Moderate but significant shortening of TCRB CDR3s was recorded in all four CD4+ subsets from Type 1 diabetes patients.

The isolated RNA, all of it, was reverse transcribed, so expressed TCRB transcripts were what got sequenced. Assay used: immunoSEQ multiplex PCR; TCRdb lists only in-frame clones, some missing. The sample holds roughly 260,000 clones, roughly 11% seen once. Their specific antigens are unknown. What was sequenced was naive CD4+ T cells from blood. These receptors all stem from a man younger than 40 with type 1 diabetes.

The CDR3 loop is CASSRRGQEQYF. The CDR3, as DNA: TGTGCCAGCAGCCGTAGGGGCCAGGAGCAGTACTTC. The chain couples TRBV7-2 to TRBJ2-7; tentative D call: TRBD1 (5 bases). This CDR3 comprises 12 residues. CDR1 SGHTA and CDR2 FQGNSA come from the germline V gene. Trimming removed 5 bases from V and 7 bases from J, with 12 bases in between.

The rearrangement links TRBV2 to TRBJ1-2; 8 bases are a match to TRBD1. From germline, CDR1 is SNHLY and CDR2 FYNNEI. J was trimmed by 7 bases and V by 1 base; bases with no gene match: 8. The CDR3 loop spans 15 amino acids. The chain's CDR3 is CASSEGNRGFRGYTF. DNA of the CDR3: TGTGCCAGCAGTGAAGGGAACAGGGGGTTCCGTGGCTACACCTTC. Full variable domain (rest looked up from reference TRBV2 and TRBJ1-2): EPEVTQTPSHQVTQMGQEVILRCVPISNHLYFYWYRQILGQKVEFLVSFYNNEISEKSEIFDDQFSVERPDGSNFTLKIRSTKLEDSAMYFCASSEGNRGFRGYTFGSGTRLTVV.

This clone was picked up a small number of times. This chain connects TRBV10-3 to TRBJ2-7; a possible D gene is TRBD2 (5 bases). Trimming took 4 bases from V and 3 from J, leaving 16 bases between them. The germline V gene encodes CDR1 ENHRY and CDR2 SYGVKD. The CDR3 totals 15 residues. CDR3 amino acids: CAISGSVSAVYEQYF. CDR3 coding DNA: TGTGCCATCAGTGGGTCAGTATCAGCGGTCTACGAGCAGTACTTC.

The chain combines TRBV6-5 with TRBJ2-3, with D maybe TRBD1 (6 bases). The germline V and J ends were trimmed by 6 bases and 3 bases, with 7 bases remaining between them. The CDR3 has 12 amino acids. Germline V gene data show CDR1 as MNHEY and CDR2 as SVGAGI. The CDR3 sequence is CASRGTTDTQYF. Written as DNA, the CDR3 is TGTGCCAGCAGAGGGACAACAGATACGCAGTATTTT.

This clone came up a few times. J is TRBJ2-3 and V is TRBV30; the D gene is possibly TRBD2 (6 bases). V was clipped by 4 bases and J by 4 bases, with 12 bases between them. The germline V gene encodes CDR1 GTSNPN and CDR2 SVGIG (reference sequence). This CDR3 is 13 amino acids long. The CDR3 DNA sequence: TGTGCCTGGACCGGGGGTTGGGCAGATACGCAGTATTTT. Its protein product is CAWTGGWADTQYF.

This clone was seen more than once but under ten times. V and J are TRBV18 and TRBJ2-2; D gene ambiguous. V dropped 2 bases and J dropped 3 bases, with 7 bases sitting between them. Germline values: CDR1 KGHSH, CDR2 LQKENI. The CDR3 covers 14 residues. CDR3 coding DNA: TGTGCCAGCTCACCAGACACTCACACCGGGGAGCTGTTTTTT. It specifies CASSPDTHTGELFF.

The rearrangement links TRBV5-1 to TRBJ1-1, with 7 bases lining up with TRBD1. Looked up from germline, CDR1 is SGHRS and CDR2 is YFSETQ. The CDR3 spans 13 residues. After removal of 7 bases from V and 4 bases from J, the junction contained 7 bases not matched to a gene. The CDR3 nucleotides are TGCGCCAGCGCGCAGGGGGGAGGCACTGAAGCTTTCTTT. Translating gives CASAQGGGTEAFF.

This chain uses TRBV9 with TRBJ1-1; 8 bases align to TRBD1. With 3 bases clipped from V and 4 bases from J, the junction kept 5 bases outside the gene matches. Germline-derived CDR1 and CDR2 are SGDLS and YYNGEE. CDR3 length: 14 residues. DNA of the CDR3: TGTGCCAGCAGCGCGACAGGGGCGCGCACTGAAGCTTTCTTT. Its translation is CASSATGARTEAFF.

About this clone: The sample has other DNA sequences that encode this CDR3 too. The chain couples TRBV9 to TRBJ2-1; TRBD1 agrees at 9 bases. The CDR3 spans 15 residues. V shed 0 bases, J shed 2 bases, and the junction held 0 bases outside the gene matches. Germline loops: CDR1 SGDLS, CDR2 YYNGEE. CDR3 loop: CASSVGQGAYNEQFF. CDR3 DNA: TGTGCCAGCAGCGTAGGACAGGGGGCCTACAATGAGCAGTTCTTC.

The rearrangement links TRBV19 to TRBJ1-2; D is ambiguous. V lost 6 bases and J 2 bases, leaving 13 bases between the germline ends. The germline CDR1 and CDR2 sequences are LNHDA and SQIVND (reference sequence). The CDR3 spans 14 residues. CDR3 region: CASRVGTSNYGYTF. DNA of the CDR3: TGTGCCAGTAGGGTGGGCACCTCCAACTATGGCTACACCTTC.

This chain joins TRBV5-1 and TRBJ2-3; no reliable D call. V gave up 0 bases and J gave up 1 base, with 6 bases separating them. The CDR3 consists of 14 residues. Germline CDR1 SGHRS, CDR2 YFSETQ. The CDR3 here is CASSLDAGTDTQYF. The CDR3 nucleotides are TGCGCCAGCAGCTTGGATGCAGGCACAGATACGCAGTATTTT.